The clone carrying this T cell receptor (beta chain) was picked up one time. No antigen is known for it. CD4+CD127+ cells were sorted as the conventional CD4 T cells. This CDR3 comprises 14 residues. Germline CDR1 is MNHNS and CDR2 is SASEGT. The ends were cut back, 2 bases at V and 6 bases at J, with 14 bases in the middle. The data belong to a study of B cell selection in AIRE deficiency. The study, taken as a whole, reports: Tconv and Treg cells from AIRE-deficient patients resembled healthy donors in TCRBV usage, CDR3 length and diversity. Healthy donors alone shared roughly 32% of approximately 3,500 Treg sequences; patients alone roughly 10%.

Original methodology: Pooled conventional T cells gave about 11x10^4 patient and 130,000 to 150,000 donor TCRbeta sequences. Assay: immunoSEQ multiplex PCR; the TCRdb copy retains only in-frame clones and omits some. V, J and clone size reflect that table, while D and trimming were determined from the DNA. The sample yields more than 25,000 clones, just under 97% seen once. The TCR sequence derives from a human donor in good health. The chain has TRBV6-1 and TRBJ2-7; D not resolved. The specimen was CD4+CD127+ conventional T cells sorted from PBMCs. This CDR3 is CASSEFSLWGEQYF. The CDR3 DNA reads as TGTGCCAGCAGTGAATTTTCCCTATGGGGCGAGCAGTACTTC.